Shown below are 13 T cell receptor beta chains from a single sample sequenced in a study of cytomegalovirus exposure and HLA in healthy donors. The primer mix had 60 Vbeta and 13 Jbeta primers. The repertoire was sequenced with immunoSEQ multiplex PCR; TCRdb's copy has only in-frame clones and lacks some. The repertoire includes about 55,000 clones, roughly 80% of them detected once, and 1.5% to 2% sits in the top ten. Sequencing was done on a sample of PBMCs. Receptors were obtained from a man aged 25-40 years in good health and CMV-seronegative.

The genes are TRBV14 and TRBJ1-1; D might be TRBD1 (6 bases). The CDR3 extends over 15 amino acids. CDR1 is SGHDN and CDR2 is FVKESK in the germline V gene. Trimming cost V 4 bases and J 4 bases, with 16 bases left between them. The CDR3 loop is CASSLRGRATTEAFF. CDR3 DNA sequence: TGTGCCAGCAGCCTCAGGGGTCGGGCCACCACTGAAGCTTTCTTT.

This sequence joins TRBV27 and TRBJ2-2; TRBD2 matches 13 bases. Trimming took 0 bases from V and 5 from J; bases not matched to a gene: 3. The CDR3 consists of 17 residues. In germline, CDR1 is MNHEY, CDR2 SMNVEV (reference sequence). CDR3 loop: CASSLSGLAGRTGELFF. CDR3 in DNA: TGTGCCAGCAGTTTATCGGGACTAGCGGGACGGACCGGGGAGCTGTTTTTT.

V usage is TRBV11-2 and J usage is TRBJ2-1; the match to TRBD1 covers 8 bases. Germline loops: CDR1 SGHAT, CDR2 FQNNGV. The CDR3 totals 15 residues. Germline trimming cut 4 bases from V and 6 bases from J; bases unmatched to any gene: 8. The DNA for the CDR3 is TGTGCCAGCAGCTCCACAGGGGGGTTGGTCAATGAGCAGTTCTTC. It is translated as CASSSTGGLVNEQFF.

The chain recombines TRBV19 with TRBJ1-5, with D uncertain. Trimming took 6 bases from V and 4 from J, leaving 7 bases between them. Looked up from germline, CDR1 is LNHDA and CDR2 is SQIVND (reference sequence). This CDR3 contains 12 residues. The CDR3 here is CASSIPNQPQHF. In nucleotides, the CDR3 is TGTGCCAGTAGCATACCGAATCAGCCCCAGCATTTT. Based on the CDR3 plus reference TRBV19 and TRBJ1-5, the full variable domain is DGGITQSPKYLFRKEGQNVTLSCEQNLNHDAMYWYRQDPGQGLRLIYYSQIVNDFQKGDIAEGYSVSREKKESFPLTVTSAQKNPTAFYLCASSIPNQPQHFGDGTRLSIL.

The chain joins TRBV19 to TRBJ2-7, with D perhaps TRBD2 (5 bases). Germline-derived CDR1 and CDR2 are LNHDA and SQIVND (reference sequence). The CDR3 loop spans 16 amino acids. V gave up 5 bases and J gave up 3 bases, with 20 bases separating them. Written as DNA, the CDR3 is TGTGCCAGTAGTCCAAGAGGGATTGGACCGTACTACGAGCAGTACTTC. Translating gives CASSPRGIGPYYEQYF.

This chain links TRBV7-3 with TRBJ1-1, with D possibly matching TRBD1 (6 bases). The CDR3 runs to 13 residues. V was shortened by 5 bases and J by 2 bases, with 9 bases between the two germline ends. In germline, CDR1 is SGHTA, CDR2 FQGTGA. Here the CDR3 DNA reads TGTGCCAGCAGCCAGGGGAAAAACACTGAAGCTTTCTTT. Amino acid sequence: CASSQGKNTEAFF.

The J gene is TRBJ2-7, the V gene TRBV19; weak D call: TRBD2 (6 bases). The CDR3 is 15 amino acids. Per the germline V gene, CDR1 is LNHDA and CDR2 is SQIVND (reference sequence). The germline V and J ends were trimmed by 5 bases and 0 bases, with 14 bases remaining between them. CDR3 DNA: TGTGCCAGTAGTCGGCTTTCGGGAGACTCCTACGAGCAGTACTTC. Encoded protein: CASSRLSGDSYEQYF. Using reference TRBV19 and TRBJ2-7 for the parts outside the CDR3, the full variable domain is DGGITQSPKYLFRKEGQNVTLSCEQNLNHDAMYWYRQDPGQGLRLIYYSQIVNDFQKGDIAEGYSVSREKKESFPLTVTSAQKNPTAFYLCASSRLSGDSYEQYFGPGTRLTVT.

This chain connects TRBV5-1 to TRBJ1-3; a possible D gene is TRBD1 (5 bases). CDR3 length: 15 residues. Germline assignment: CDR1 SGHRS and CDR2 YFSETQ. The germline V and J ends were trimmed by 0 bases and 4 bases, with 11 bases remaining between them. The CDR3 region is CASSLASGDGNTIYF. In DNA form, the CDR3 reads TGCGCCAGCAGCTTGGCCTCGGGGGACGGAAACACCATATATTTT.

The V and J genes are TRBV9 and TRBJ2-3; D might be TRBD2 (5 bases). This CDR3 contains 14 residues. V gave up 4 bases and J gave up 1 base, with 10 bases separating them. CDR1 is SGDLS and CDR2 is YYNGEE in the germline V gene. CDR3 amino acids: CASSSLRGTDTQYF. The CDR3 nucleotides read TGTGCCAGCAGCTCCCTGAGGGGCACAGATACGCAGTATTTT.

The sample holds one count of this clone. The chain couples TRBV9 to TRBJ1-2; no clear D. Trimming cost V 4 bases and J 3 bases, with 7 bases left between them. The CDR3 has 12 residues. The germline gives CDR1 SGDLS, CDR2 YYNGEE. CDR3 protein: CASSLPDYGYTF. The CDR3 DNA sequence: TGTGCCAGCAGCCTCCCGGACTATGGCTACACCTTC.

This chain links TRBV28 with TRBJ2-7; 9 bases are a match to TRBD2. The V segment lost 4 bases and the J segment 2 bases; nucleotides outside the gene matches: 9. Looked up from germline, CDR1 is MDHEN and CDR2 is SYDVKM. This CDR3 contains 16 residues. The CDR3 protein is CASSSLNSGGPYEQYF. The CDR3 region has the DNA TGTGCCAGCAGTTCCCTAAATAGCGGGGGTCCCTACGAGCAGTACTTC.

The chain is built from TRBV2 and TRBJ1-1; TRBD1 aligns across 8 bases. Trimming removed 6 bases from V and 3 bases from J; junction bases left unmatched: 6. The CDR3 is 14 residues long. Germline CDR1 is SNHLY and CDR2 is FYNNEI. The DNA of the CDR3 is TGTGCCAGCAGAATGACAGGGGTTGACACTGAAGCTTTCTTT. Residues: CASRMTGVDTEAFF.

In this sample, this clone turned up once. The chain joins TRBV7-9 to TRBJ2-7, with 7 bases that match TRBD1. Looked up from germline, CDR1 is SEHNR and CDR2 is FQNEAQ (reference sequence). The CDR3 is 12 amino acids. V was pared by 3 bases and J by 5 bases, with 1 base of the junction left unmatched. The CDR3 region is CASSLTGHEQYF. CDR3 bases: TGTGCCAGCAGCTTGACAGGGCACGAGCAGTACTTC.